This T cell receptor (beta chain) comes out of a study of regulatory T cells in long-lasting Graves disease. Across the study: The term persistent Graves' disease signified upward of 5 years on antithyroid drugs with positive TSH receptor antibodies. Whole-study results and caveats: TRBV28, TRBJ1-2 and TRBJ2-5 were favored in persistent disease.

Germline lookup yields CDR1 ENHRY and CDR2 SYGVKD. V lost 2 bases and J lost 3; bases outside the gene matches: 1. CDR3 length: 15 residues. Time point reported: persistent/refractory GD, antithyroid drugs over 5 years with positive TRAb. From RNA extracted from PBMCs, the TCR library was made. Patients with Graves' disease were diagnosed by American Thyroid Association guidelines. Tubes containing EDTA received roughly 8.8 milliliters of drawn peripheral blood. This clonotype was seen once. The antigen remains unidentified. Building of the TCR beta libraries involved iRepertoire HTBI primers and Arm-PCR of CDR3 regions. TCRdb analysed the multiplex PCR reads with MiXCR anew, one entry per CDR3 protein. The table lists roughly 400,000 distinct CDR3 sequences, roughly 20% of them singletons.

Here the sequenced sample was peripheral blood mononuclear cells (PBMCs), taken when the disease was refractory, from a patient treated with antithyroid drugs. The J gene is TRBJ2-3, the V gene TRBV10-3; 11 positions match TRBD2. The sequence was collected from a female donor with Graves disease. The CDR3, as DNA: TGTGCCATCAGTGAGACTAGCGGGAGAACAGATACGCAGTATTTT. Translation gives CAISETSGRTDTQYF.